This passage covers 10 T cell receptor beta chains from one sample sequenced in a study of T cell responses to AZD1222 COVID-19 vaccine. Sequenced by immunoSEQ multiplex PCR; TCRdb stores in-frame clones only, minus some. This repertoire shows 50,000 to 65,000 clones, 70% to 90% found once; its top ten account for 6.9%. Sequenced here: peripheral blood, sampled 28 days after the second AZD1222 dose. The receptors were sampled from an adult who received the AZD1222 COVID-19 vaccine.

The V gene is TRBV2, the J gene TRBJ1-2, with D unresolved. The CDR3 consists of 12 residues. V was cut by 2 bases and J by 8 bases, with 9 bases left in between. The germline V gene has CDR1 SNHLY and CDR2 FYNNEI. CDR3 sequence reads: CASSESGEGYTF. DNA of the CDR3: TGTGCCAGCAGTGAATCCGGGGAGGGCTACACCTTC.

The V call is TRBV11-2, the J call TRBJ2-5, with TRBD2 as a possible D gene (7 bases). V shed 5 bases and J shed 5 bases, with 15 bases lying between them. Germline loops: CDR1 SGHAT, CDR2 FQNNGV. This CDR3 region has 14 residues. CDR3 sequence: CASSRRGPGETQYF. CDR3 DNA: TGTGCCAGCAGCCGGCGGGGGCCAGGGGAGACCCAGTACTTC.

The CDR3 coding sequence is TGTGCCAGCAGCCGGTCCGACAGGGGCACCGGGGAGCTGTTTTTT. As protein: CASSRSDRGTGELFF. V usage is TRBV9 and J usage is TRBJ2-2; 8 bases agree with TRBD1. The ends lost 4 bases at V and 4 bases at J; junction bases unmatched: 6. This CDR3 is built from 15 residues. Germline V gene lookup returns CDR1 SGDLS and CDR2 YYNGEE.

This chain uses TRBV18 with TRBJ1-1; D gene unclear. Trimming stripped 2 bases from V and 7 bases from J, with 8 bases between. This CDR3 has 12 residues. From germline, CDR1 is KGHSH and CDR2 LQKENI. The DNA of the CDR3 is TGTGCCAGCTCACCAGGGAGCATTGAAGCTTTCTTT. Protein sequence: CASSPGSIEAFF.

This clone has more than one count but fewer than ten. V gene TRBV11-2 combines with J gene TRBJ2-1; the match to TRBD1 covers 10 bases. With V trimmed by 5 bases and J by 7 bases, 8 bases remained unmatched. Germline lookup yields CDR1 SGHAT and CDR2 FQNNGV. CDR3 length: 15 residues. The CDR3, as DNA: TGTGCCAGCAGCATGGACAGGGGGTCTGAAAATGAGCAGTTCTTC. It translates to CASSMDRGSENEQFF.

CDR3 bases: TGTGCCAGCAGCCAGGGAGCATTCACAGATACGCAGTATTTT. It yields the protein CASSQGAFTDTQYF. This chain joins TRBV3-1 (or the pseudogene TRBV3-2) and TRBJ2-3, with D possibly matching TRBD2 (5 bases). The germline V and J ends were trimmed by 3 bases and 2 bases, with 9 bases remaining between them. The germline CDR1 and CDR2 sequences are LGHDT and YNNKEL (reference sequence). CDR3 size: 14 residues.

The chain links TRBV29-1 to TRBJ2-7, with D possibly TRBD2 on 5 matching bases. This CDR3 has 14 residues. Trimming cost V 0 bases and J 1 base, with 10 bases left between them. Germline V CDR1 and CDR2: SQVTM, ANQGSEA. Here the CDR3 reads CSVEDRTVSYEQYF. The CDR3 DNA reads as TGCAGCGTTGAAGATAGGACTGTATCCTACGAGCAGTACTTC.

The chain has TRBV5-1 and TRBJ2-5, with unresolved D. The V and J ends lost 1 base and 4 bases respectively, with 8 bases between them. The CDR3 extends over 13 amino acids. Looked up from germline, CDR1 is SGHRS and CDR2 is YFSETQ. The DNA of the CDR3 is TGCGCCAGCAGCTTGCGGAGCCGAGAGACCCAGTACTTC. It codes for CASSLRSRETQYF.

The chain recombines TRBV7-8 with TRBJ1-1; TRBD1 aligns across 11 bases. The CDR3 has 17 amino acids. Germline V gives CDR1 SGHVS, CDR2 FQNEAQ. Trimming took 5 bases from V and 2 from J; bases not matched to a gene: 10. The CDR3 DNA sequence: TGTGCCAGCAGCGGGCGGACAGGGGGCCCGGCAAACACTGAAGCTTTCTTT. It translates to CASSGRTGGPANTEAFF.

The J gene is TRBJ1-5, the V gene TRBV19; a weak D match, TRBD1 (6 bases). CDR1 is LNHDA, CDR2 SQIVND, per germline (reference sequence). The CDR3 sequence is 15 residues long. V lost 10 bases and J 6 bases, leaving 22 bases between the germline ends. CDR3 sequence (DNA): TGTGCCACCTGGGACCAGACAGGATCAAGTCAGCCCCAGCATTTT. Encoded protein: CATWDQTGSSQPQHF.